One sample yielded the 27 T cell receptor beta chains listed below, sequenced in a study of T cells in Graves' hyperthyroidism and ophthalmopathy. TCR beta CDR3 sequences were amplified from RNA transcripts. The HTBI set primed first-round TCR CDR3 RT-PCR. TCRdb fed the multiplex PCR reads into MiXCR, producing one record per CDR3 protein. The repertoire holds a few hundred thousand distinct CDR3 sequences, with approximately 15% as singletons. Specimen: blood. These receptors came from a woman aged 40 to 50 with Graves' hyperthyroidism.

This rearrangement joins TRBV6-1 to TRBJ2-6; D not resolved. Germline CDR1 is MNHNS and CDR2 is SASEGT. The CDR3 runs to 18 residues. Trimming took off 0 bases at V and 0 bases at J, with 12 bases between the two ends. CDR3 amino acids: CASSEAQFGPSGANVLTF. The CDR3 nucleotides are TGTGCCAGCAGTGAAGCGCAGTTCGGACCCTCTGGGGCCAACGTCCTGACTTTC.

This clonotype has a handful of counts. The rearrangement links TRBV18 to TRBJ2-1, with D uncertain. The CDR3 covers 16 residues. Trimming removed 1 base from V and 0 bases from J, with 10 bases in between. Per the germline V gene, CDR1 is KGHSH and CDR2 is LQKENI. The CDR3 DNA sequence: TGTGCCAGCTCACCACGGCAGACTTACTCCTACAATGAGCAGTTCTTC. It translates to CASSPRQTYSYNEQFF. The full variable domain, completed using reference TRBV18 and TRBJ2-1, is NAGVMQNPRHLVRRRGQEARLRCSPMKGHSHVYWYRQLPEEGLKFMVYLQKENIIDESGMPKERFSAEFPKEGPSILRIQQVVRGDSAAYFCASSPRQTYSYNEQFFGPGTRLTVL.

This chain connects TRBV7-2 to TRBJ2-1; tentative D call: TRBD2 (5 bases). Per germline, CDR1 SGHTA and CDR2 FQGNSA. Trimming pared 7 bases from V and 3 bases from J, leaving 10 bases between. This CDR3 spans 13 amino acids. The CDR3 reads CASNDAGYNEQFF. CDR3 DNA sequence: TGTGCCAGCAATGATGCGGGCTACAATGAGCAGTTCTTC.

The sample holds many counts of this clonotype. The chain employs TRBV5-1 and TRBJ2-4; either TRBD1 or TRBD2 may supply D (5 bases each). Germline CDR1 and CDR2: SGHRS and YFSETQ. Trimming shortened V by 4 bases and J by 7 bases, and 24 bases separated the two germline ends. There are 17 residues in the CDR3. CDR3 nucleotides: TGCGCCAGCAGCGGAGGTTTCTTGGGTCAGGGTAACAACATTCAGTACTTC. Its protein product is CASSGGFLGQGNNIQYF.

The genes are TRBV20-1 and TRBJ2-7; the match to TRBD2 covers 7 bases. J gave up 4 bases and V 5 bases, and 8 bases lay outside the gene matches. The CDR3 runs to 13 residues. Germline CDR1 and CDR2: DFQATT and SNEGSKA (reference sequence). The CDR3 sequence: CSAGGASGYEQYF. DNA of the CDR3: TGCAGTGCTGGAGGTGCTAGCGGATACGAGCAGTACTTC.

In its sample, this clonotype was seen a few times. CDR3 region: CASSKELNSPLHF. Here the CDR3 DNA reads TGTGCCAGCAGCAAGGAGCTTAATTCACCCCTCCACTTT. The chain recombines TRBV7-8 with TRBJ1-6, with unresolved D. This CDR3 has 13 amino acids. V was clipped by 5 bases and J by 6 bases, with 8 bases between them. Germline loops: CDR1 SGHVS, CDR2 FQNEAQ.

The sample holds many counts of this clonotype. The chain recombines TRBV28 with TRBJ2-5, with a possible D match to TRBD2 (5 bases). The CDR3 is 14 residues long. Between the trimmed V and J ends, which lost 3 bases and 5 bases, there was a span of 13 bases. Germline CDR1 and CDR2: MDHEN and SYDVKM. In DNA, the CDR3 is TGTGCCAGCAGTTTCGGGATAAAAGGGGAGACCCAGTACTTC. Amino acids: CASSFGIKGETQYF.

This clonotype appeared a few times. The CDR3 DNA is TGTGCCAGCAGCTTGGACCACACCACCGGGGAGCTGTTTTTT. The encoded protein is CASSLDHTTGELFF. The gene calls are TRBV7-3 and TRBJ2-2; D not certain. CDR3 length: 14 residues. The germline V gene encodes CDR1 SGHTA and CDR2 FQGTGA. The V end lost 3 bases, the J end lost 4 bases, and 9 bases lay between the germline ends.

V and J are TRBV29-1 and TRBJ2-7; 10 bases are shared with TRBD2. Germline V CDR1 and CDR2: SQVTM, ANQGSEA. The CDR3 has 13 amino acids. The trim removed 2 bases at V and 2 bases at J, leaving 0 bases unmatched. The CDR3 spells CSVELAGAYEQYF. CDR3 nucleotide sequence: TGCAGCGTTGAACTAGCGGGGGCCTACGAGCAGTACTTC.

Of note for this clonotype: A much larger clonotype is one base distant, so this may be a read error. V gene TRBV5-5 combines with J gene TRBJ1-5, with no clear D. Germline-derived CDR1 and CDR2 are SGHKS and YYEKEE (reference sequence). The CDR3 loop spans 15 amino acids. CDR3 nucleotide sequence: TGTGCCGGCAGCTTGGCCTGGGGTTTCAATCAGCCCCAGCATTTT. Amino acid sequence: CAGSLAWGFNQPQHF.

This clonotype was counted many times. The chain uses TRBV28 and TRBJ1-1; D gene unclear. Looked up from germline, CDR1 is MDHEN and CDR2 is SYDVKM. Trimming took off 2 bases at V and 1 base at J, with 14 bases between the two ends. The CDR3 runs to 16 residues. CDR3 nucleotide sequence: TGTGCCAGCAGTTTAATACCGGGTTTCAGGAACACTGAAGCTTTCTTT. It codes for CASSLIPGFRNTEAFF.

The chain uses TRBV19 and TRBJ2-7; maybe TRBD2 (6 bases). The CDR3 extends over 14 amino acids. V was clipped by 2 bases and J by 4 bases, with 12 bases between them. Germline CDR1 LNHDA, CDR2 SQIVND (reference sequence). In nucleotides, the CDR3 is TGTGCCAGTAGTATAATCGGGAGCGGATACGAGCAGTACTTC. Translated: CASSIIGSGYEQYF.

This clonotype appeared many times. V and J are TRBV3-1 and TRBJ1-5, with D unresolved. CDR3 length: 12 residues. The germline V gene encodes CDR1 LGHDT and CDR2 YNNKEL (reference sequence). The V end lost 1 base, the J end lost 6 bases, and 4 bases lay between the germline ends. CDR3 coding DNA: TGTGCCAGCAGCCAAGGGACTCAGCCCCAGCATTTT. Translation: CASSQGTQPQHF. The whole variable domain, remainder taken from reference TRBV3-1 and TRBJ1-5, is DTAVSQTPKYLVTQMGNDKSIKCEQNLGHDTMYWYKQDSKKFLKIMFSYNNKELIINETVPNRFSPKSPDKAHLNLHINSLELGDSAVYFCASSQGTQPQHFGDGTRLSIL.

In this sample, this clonotype turned up many times. V is TRBV29-1 and J is TRBJ1-1, with 9 bases matching TRBD1. Germline CDR1 is SQVTM and CDR2 is ANQGSEA. The CDR3 totals 15 residues. J lost 4 bases, V lost 6 bases, and 12 bases had no gene match. The CDR3 here is CSVRTQGQGSTEAFF. CDR3 nucleotides: TGCAGCGTCCGAACTCAGGGACAGGGTAGCACTGAAGCTTTCTTT.

In this sample, this clonotype turned up many times. As DNA, the CDR3 is TGCGCCACCTCAATTGGACAGGGATCCCACGAGCAGTACTTC. It specifies CATSIGQGSHEQYF. The J gene is TRBJ2-7, the V gene TRBV5-1, with 8 bases identical to TRBD1. The CDR3 has 14 amino acids. Germline V gene sequence: CDR1 SGHRS, CDR2 YFSETQ. J gave up 5 bases and V 9 bases, and 13 bases lay outside the gene matches.

Points on this clonotype: At one of its ends the junction is not consistent with the germline gene, which may arise from a read error. V gene TRBV28 combines with J gene TRBJ2-6; possible D gene TRBD1, 6 bases. CDR1 is MDHEN, CDR2 SYDVKM, per germline. CDR3 length: 17 amino acids. The CDR3, as DNA: TGTACCAGCAGTTTGACAGGCGACCTCTCTGGGGCCAACGTCCTGACTTTC. Translation: CTSSLTGDLSGANVLTF.

The chain has TRBV5-1 and TRBJ2-1; 12 nucleotides line up with TRBD2. Per the germline V gene, CDR1 is SGHRS and CDR2 is YFSETQ. This CDR3 spans 15 amino acids. V was clipped by 0 bases and J by 8 bases; unmatched bases: 3. Here the CDR3 reads CASSLELAGGHEQFF. CDR3 in DNA: TGCGCCAGCAGCTTGGAACTAGCGGGAGGTCATGAGCAGTTCTTC. The full variable domain, its missing parts supplied by reference TRBV5-1 and TRBJ2-1, is KAGVTQTPRYLIKTRGQQVTLSCSPISGHRSVSWYQQTPGQGLQFLFEYFSETQRNKGNFPGRFSGRQFSNSRSEMNVSTLELGDSALYLCASSLELAGGHEQFFGPGTRLTVL.

This clonotype showed up many times. One junction end disagrees with the germline gene, perhaps due to a read error. J is TRBJ1-6 and V is TRBV28; 8 bases are a match to TRBD1. The length of the CDR3 is 15 residues. Germline V lookup: CDR1 MDHEN, CDR2 SYDVKM. For the CDR3, the DNA is TGTGCCAGCAGTCCCTCGGACAGGGACGATTCGCCCCTCCACTTT. Translation: CASSPSDRDDSPLHF.

The CDR3 is CASSYQRGLLNNEQFF. CDR3 sequence (DNA): TGTGCCAGCAGTTACCAACGGGGACTGCTAAACAATGAGCAGTTCTTC. V gene TRBV6-6 combines with J gene TRBJ2-1, with TRBD2 as a possible D gene (6 bases). V was pared by 2 bases and J by 5 bases, with 16 bases between. The germline gives CDR1 MNHNY, CDR2 SVGAGI (reference sequence). CDR3 length equals 16 residues.

Ten or more counts support this clonotype. The chain employs TRBV18 and TRBJ2-5; D may be TRBD2 (6 bases). The CDR3 has 15 residues. Trimming shortened V by 3 bases and J by 5 bases, and 16 bases separated the two germline ends. CDR1 and CDR2 from the germline V gene are KGHSH and LQKENI. The DNA for the CDR3 is TGTGCCAGCTCACCGGGCGGGACCCCCGGGGAGACCCAGTACTTC. Amino acid sequence: CASSPGGTPGETQYF.

This clonotype has a handful of counts. Just one base apart from a much larger clone, this may be a read error. V gene TRBV11-2 combines with J gene TRBJ2-1, with TRBD2 identical over 7 bases. The CDR3 sequence is 14 residues long. The V gene's germline CDR1 is SGHAT and CDR2 FQNNGV. The CDR3 is CVSSLVSSGNEQFF. The CDR3 nucleotides are TGTGTCAGCAGCTTAGTTTCTAGCGGCAATGAGCAGTTCTTC.

This clonotype was counted ten times or more. The rearrangement uses TRBV28 and TRBJ2-1; 11 bases are shared with TRBD1. V trimming: 6 bases; J trimming: 5 bases; junction bases outside the gene matches: 9. CDR3 length: 16 residues. Germline CDR1 and CDR2: MDHEN and SYDVKM. The CDR3 sequence: CASSRPGQGGNNEQFF. CDR3 nucleotides: TGTGCCAGCAGCCGCCCGGGACAGGGGGGAAACAATGAGCAGTTCTTC.

The chain employs TRBV20-1 and TRBJ2-5; 11 bases line up with TRBD2. This CDR3 has 15 residues. In germline, CDR1 is DFQATT, CDR2 SNEGSKA (reference sequence). Unmatched junction bases numbered 12, after V lost 5 bases and J lost 7 bases. The chain's CDR3 is CSAVIAGGEKRTQYF. The CDR3 DNA reads TGCAGTGCTGTAATAGCGGGAGGGGAGAAGAGGACCCAGTACTTC.

The genes are TRBV6-1 and TRBJ1-5, with 7 bases fitting TRBD1. Germline CDR1 MNHNS, CDR2 SASEGT. The CDR3 is 14 amino acids. V trimming: 6 bases; J trimming: 5 bases; junction bases outside the gene matches: 7. Here the CDR3 DNA reads TGTGCCAGCAGATCCGGGACAGAAGATCAGCCCCAGCATTTT. Translating it yields CASRSGTEDQPQHF.

The chain recombines TRBV24-1 with TRBJ2-1, with a tentative D call TRBD2 (5 bases). Germline loops: CDR1 KGHDR, CDR2 SFDVKD. The V end lost 4 bases, the J end lost 10 bases, and 13 bases lay between the germline ends. The CDR3 loop spans 13 amino acids. Here the CDR3 DNA reads TGTGCCACCAGTGACCGGACTCATAAGGAGCAGTTCTTC. It codes for CATSDRTHKEQFF.

Many counts were recorded for this clonotype. The chain carries TRBV28 and TRBJ1-2; 10 positions agree with TRBD1. V lost 4 bases and J lost 6; bases outside the gene matches: 5. This CDR3 has 14 residues. Germline-derived CDR1 and CDR2 are MDHEN and SYDVKM. As DNA, the CDR3 is TGTGCCAGCAGTTCCGGACAGGGGGTTAATGGCTACACCTTC. This translates into CASSSGQGVNGYTF.

This clonotype was found once. The V and J genes are TRBV5-1 and TRBJ2-5; 8 bases fit TRBD2. The V segment lost 3 bases and the J segment 3 bases; nucleotides outside the gene matches: 7. The CDR3 runs 15 residues. In germline, CDR1 is SGHRS, CDR2 YFSETQ. DNA of the CDR3: TGCGCCAGCAGCTCCGCGGGAGGCTCTAAAGAGACCCAGTACTTC. This codes for CASSSAGGSKETQYF. The whole variable domain, remainder taken from reference TRBV5-1 and TRBJ2-5, is KAGVTQTPRYLIKTRGQQVTLSCSPISGHRSVSWYQQTPGQGLQFLFEYFSETQRNKGNFPGRFSGRQFSNSRSEMNVSTLELGDSALYLCASSSAGGSKETQYFGPGTRLLVL.